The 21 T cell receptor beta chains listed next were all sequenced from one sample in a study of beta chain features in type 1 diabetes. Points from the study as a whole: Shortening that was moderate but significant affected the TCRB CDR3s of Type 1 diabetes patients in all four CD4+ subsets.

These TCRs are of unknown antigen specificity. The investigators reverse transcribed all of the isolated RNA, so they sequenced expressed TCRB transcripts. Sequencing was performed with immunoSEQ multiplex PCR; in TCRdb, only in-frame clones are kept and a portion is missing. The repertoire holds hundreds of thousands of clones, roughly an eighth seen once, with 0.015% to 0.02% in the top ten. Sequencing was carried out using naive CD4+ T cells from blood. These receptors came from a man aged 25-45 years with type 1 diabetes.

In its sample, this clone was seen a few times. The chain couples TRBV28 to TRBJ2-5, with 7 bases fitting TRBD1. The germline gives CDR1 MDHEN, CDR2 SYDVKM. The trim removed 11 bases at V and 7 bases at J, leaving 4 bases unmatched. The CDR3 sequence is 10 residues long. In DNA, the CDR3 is TGTGCCTCAGGGGGTGCGACCCAGTACTTC. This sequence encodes CASGGATQYF. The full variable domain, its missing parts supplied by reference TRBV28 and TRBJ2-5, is DVKVTQSSRYLVKRTGEKVFLECVQDMDHENMFWYRQDPGLGLRLIYFSYDVKMKEKGDIPEGYSVSREKKERFSLILESASTNQTSMYLCASGGATQYFGPGTRLLVL.

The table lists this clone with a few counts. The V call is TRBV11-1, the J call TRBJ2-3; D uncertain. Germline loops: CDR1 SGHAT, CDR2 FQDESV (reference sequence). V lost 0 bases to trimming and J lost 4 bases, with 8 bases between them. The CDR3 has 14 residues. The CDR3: CASSLAAPPDTQYF. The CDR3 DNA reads TGTGCCAGCAGCTTAGCGGCCCCGCCAGATACGCAGTATTTT.

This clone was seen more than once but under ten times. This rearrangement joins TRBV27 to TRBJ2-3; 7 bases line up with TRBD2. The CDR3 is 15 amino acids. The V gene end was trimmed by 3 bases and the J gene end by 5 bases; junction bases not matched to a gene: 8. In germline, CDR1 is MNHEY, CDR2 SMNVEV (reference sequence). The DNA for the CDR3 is TGTGCCAGCAGTTTGGGGAGGGGTTGGGTAGATACGCAGTATTTT. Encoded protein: CASSLGRGWVDTQYF.

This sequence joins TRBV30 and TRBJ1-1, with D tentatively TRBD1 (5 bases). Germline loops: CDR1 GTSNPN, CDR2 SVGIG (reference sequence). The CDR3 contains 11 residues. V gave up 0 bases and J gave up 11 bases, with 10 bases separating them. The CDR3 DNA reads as TGTGCCTGGAGTGTCGGGGGTATGGCTTTCTTT. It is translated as CAWSVGGMAFF.

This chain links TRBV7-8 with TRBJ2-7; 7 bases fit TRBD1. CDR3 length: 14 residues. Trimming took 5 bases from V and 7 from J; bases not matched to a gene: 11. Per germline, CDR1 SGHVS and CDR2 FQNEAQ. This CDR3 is CASSDRVIISEQYF. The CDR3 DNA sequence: TGTGCCAGCAGCGACAGGGTTATAATCAGTGAGCAGTACTTC.

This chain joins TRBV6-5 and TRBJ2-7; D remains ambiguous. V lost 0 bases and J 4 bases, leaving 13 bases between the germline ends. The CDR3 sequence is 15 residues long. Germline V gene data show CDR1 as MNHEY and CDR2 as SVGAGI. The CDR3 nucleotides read TGTGCCAGCAGTTACTCGAGAGCTACAGATTACGAGCAGTACTTC. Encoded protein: CASSYSRATDYEQYF.

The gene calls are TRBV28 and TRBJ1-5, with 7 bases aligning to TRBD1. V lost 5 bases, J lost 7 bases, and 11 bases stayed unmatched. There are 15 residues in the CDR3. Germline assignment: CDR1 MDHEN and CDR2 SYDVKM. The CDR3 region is CASSKTGATEQPQHF. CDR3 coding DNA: TGTGCCAGCAGTAAAACAGGGGCCACTGAACAGCCCCAGCATTTT.

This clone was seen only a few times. Here the CDR3 reads CASSQDPGLAIHEQYF. The CDR3 DNA sequence: TGCGCCAGCAGCCAAGATCCGGGACTAGCGATCCACGAGCAGTACTTC. The rearrangement links TRBV4-3 to TRBJ2-7; 10 nucleotides align to TRBD2. This CDR3 has 16 residues. Unmatched junction bases numbered 7, after V lost 0 bases and J lost 5 bases. The germline gives CDR1 LGHNA, CDR2 YSLEER.

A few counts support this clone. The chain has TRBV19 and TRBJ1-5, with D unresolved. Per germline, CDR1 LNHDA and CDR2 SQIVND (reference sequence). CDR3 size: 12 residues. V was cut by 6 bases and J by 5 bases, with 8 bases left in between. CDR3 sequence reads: CASSSQDQPQHF. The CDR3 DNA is TGTGCCAGTAGCAGTCAAGATCAGCCCCAGCATTTT.

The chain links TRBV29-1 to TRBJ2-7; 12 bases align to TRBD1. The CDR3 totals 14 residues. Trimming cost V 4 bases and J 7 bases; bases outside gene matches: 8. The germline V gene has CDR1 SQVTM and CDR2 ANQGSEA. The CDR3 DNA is TGCAGCGTTGCGCGGGACAGGGGGCCGCGGGAGCAGTACTTC. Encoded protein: CSVARDRGPREQYF.

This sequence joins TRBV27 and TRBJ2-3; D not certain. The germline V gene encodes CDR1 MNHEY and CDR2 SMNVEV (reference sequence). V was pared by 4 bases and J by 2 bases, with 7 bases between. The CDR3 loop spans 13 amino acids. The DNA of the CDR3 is TGTGCCAGCAGTTACCTAGACACAGATACGCAGTATTTT. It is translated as CASSYLDTDTQYF.

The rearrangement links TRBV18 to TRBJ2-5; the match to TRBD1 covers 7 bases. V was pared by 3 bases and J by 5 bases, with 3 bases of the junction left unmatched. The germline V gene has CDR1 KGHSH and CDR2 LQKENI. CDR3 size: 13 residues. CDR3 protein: CASSPGTAETQYF. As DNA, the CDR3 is TGTGCCAGCTCACCGGGGACAGCGGAGACCCAGTACTTC.

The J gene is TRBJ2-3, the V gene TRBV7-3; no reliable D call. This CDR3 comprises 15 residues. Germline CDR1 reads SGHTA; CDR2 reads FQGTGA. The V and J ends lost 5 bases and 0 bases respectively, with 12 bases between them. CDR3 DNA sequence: TGTGCCAGCAGCCGAAGACTTTCTAGCACAGATACGCAGTATTTT. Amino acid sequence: CASSRRLSSTDTQYF.

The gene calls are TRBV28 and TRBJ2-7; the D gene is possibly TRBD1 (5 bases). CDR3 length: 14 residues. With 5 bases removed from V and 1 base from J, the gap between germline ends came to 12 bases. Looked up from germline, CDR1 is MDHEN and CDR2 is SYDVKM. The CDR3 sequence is CASSTGHSSYEQYF. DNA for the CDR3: TGTGCCAGCAGTACAGGCCATTCGTCCTACGAGCAGTACTTC.

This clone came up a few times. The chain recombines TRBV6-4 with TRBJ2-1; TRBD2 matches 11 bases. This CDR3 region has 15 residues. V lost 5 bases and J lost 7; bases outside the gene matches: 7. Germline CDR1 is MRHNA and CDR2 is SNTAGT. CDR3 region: CASSPVAGGKNEQFF. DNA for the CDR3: TGTGCCAGCAGTCCCGTAGCGGGAGGGAAGAATGAGCAGTTCTTC.

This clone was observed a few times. CDR3 sequence: CASSFGRLAGSYEQYF. The DNA for the CDR3 is TGTGCCAGCAGCTTCGGGAGACTAGCGGGATCCTACGAGCAGTACTTC. This sequence joins TRBV7-8 and TRBJ2-7; 11 nucleotides match TRBD2. V lost 3 bases and J lost 1; bases outside the gene matches: 5. Germline CDR1 reads SGHVS; CDR2 reads FQNEAQ. The CDR3 length is 16 residues. The full variable domain, completed using reference TRBV7-8 and TRBJ2-7, is GAGVSQSPRYKVAKRGQDVALRCDPISGHVSLFWYQQALGQGPEFLTYFQNEAQLDKSGLPSDRFFAERPEGSVSTLKIQRTQQEDSAVYLCASSFGRLAGSYEQYFGPGTRLTVT.

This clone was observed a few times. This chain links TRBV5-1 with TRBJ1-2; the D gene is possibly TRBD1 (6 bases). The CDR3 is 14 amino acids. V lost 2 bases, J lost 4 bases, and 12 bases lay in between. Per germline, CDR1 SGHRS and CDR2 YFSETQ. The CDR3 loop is CASSFGGAGYGYTF. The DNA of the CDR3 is TGCGCCAGCAGCTTCGGGGGGGCTGGCTATGGCTACACCTTC.

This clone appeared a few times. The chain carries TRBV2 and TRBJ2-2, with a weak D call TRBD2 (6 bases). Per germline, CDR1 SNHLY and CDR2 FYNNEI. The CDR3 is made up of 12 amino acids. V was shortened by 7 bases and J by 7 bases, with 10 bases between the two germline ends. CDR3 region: CASKEGLGELFF. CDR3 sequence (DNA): TGTGCCAGCAAGGAGGGACTCGGGGAGCTGTTTTTT.

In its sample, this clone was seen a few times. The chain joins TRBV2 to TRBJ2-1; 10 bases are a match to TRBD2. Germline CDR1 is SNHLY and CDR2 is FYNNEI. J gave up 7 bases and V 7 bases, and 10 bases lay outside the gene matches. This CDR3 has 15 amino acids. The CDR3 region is CASNTGTSVWNEQFF. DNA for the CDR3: TGTGCCAGCAATACCGGGACTAGCGTGTGGAATGAGCAGTTCTTC. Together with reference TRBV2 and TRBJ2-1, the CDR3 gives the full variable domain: EPEVTQTPSHQVTQMGQEVILRCVPISNHLYFYWYRQILGQKVEFLVSFYNNEISEKSEIFDDQFSVERPDGSNFTLKIRSTKLEDSAMYFCASNTGTSVWNEQFFGPGTRLTVL.

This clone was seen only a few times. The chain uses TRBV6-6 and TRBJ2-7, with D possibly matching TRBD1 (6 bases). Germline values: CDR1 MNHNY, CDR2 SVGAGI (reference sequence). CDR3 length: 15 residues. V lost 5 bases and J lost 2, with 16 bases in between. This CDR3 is CASSTTQGIPYEQYF. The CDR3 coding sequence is TGTGCCAGCAGTACCACACAGGGAATTCCCTACGAGCAGTACTTC.

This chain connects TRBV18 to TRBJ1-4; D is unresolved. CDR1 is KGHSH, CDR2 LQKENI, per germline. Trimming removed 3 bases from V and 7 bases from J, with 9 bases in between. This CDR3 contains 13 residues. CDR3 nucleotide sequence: TGTGCCAGCTCACCGCGGCTATTTGAAAAACTGTTTTTT. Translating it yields CASSPRLFEKLFF.